This T cell receptor (beta chain) was documented in a study of shared clonotypes between healthy human individuals. The CDR3 is 14 residues long. The J segment lost 6 bases and the V segment lost 4 bases, leaving 5 bases of the junction unmatched. Per the germline V gene, CDR1 is SGHRS and CDR2 is YFSETQ. The data were produced by immunoSEQ multiplex PCR, yet TCRdb's version contains in-frame clones alone and is incomplete. The data show 2 million to 3 million clones, more than 85% seen once. This chain links TRBV5-1 with TRBJ2-1, with 9 bases identical to TRBD1. The sample taken for sequencing was naive CD4+ T cells from PBMCs. The subset is: CD45RA+ positively selected. This clonotype originated in a man between 18 and 29 years old in good health. Some clones in this sample may be carry-over from other donors' samples. Written as DNA, the CDR3 is TGCGCCAGCAGCAAGGGGGACAGGGTCAATGAGCAGTTCTTC. Its translation: CASSKGDRVNEQFF.